This T cell receptor beta chain was identified in a study of regulatory T cells in long-lasting Graves disease (dated by TCRdb to the early 2020s). At the level of the whole study: Persistent Graves' disease meant more than 5 years of antithyroid drug treatment with TSH receptor autoantibodies that stayed positive. Patients with persistent Graves' disease were compared with patients with newly diagnosed Graves' disease using TCR sequencing and RNA sequencing of peripheral blood. The study was registered as a clinical trial and conducted in China. A total of about 35 samples underwent TCR sequencing, from about 13 patients with persistent Graves' disease and roughly 20 patients with newly diagnosed Graves' disease. Antithyroid drugs had been taken for about 10.3 years on average by persistent Graves' disease patients in the clinical cohort. Findings and caveats that apply to the study as a whole: The study examined only peripheral blood because the primary lesion, thyroid tissue, could not be accessed. Persistent patients shared more public clonotypes among themselves (around 2,700) than newly diagnosed patients did (about 1,000). TRBV28, TRBJ1-2 and TRBJ2-5 were preferentially used in persistent disease, while TRBV20-1 and TRBJ2-1 were favored in newly diagnosed disease. Lower TCR Shannon entropy and fewer highly expanded clones were observed in persistent Graves' disease patients than in newly diagnosed patients, which suggested clonal expansion. The small sample size was acknowledged by the authors as a limitation that may reduce accuracy. Sequencing and analysis were limited to the TCR beta chain.

Libraries were made using multiplex PCR. This sample was sequenced with an Illumina HiSeq 4000. To build TCR beta libraries, CDR3 regions were amplified by Arm-PCR using iRepertoire HTBI primers. Gel purification was performed on PCR products prior to sequencing. Processing in the source paper ran as follows. Gene usage analysis of CDR3 amino acid clonotypes relied on the 60 or so TRBV and 14 TRBJ segments identified across samples. COPE and FqMerger were used to merge filtered high-quality paired reads into contigs. BLAST was used to align contigs to the IMGT TRBV, TRBD and TRBJ reference genes, and CDR3 was defined following IMGT. Any clonotype with a frequency above 0.1% was classified as a highly expanded clone. Repertoire diversity was measured by Shannon entropy, and V-J evenness by the Gini coefficient. Clonotypes shared by more than one individual were considered public. Using fastp trimming at Q25 and MiXCR clonotype assembly, TCRdb reanalyzed the public sequencing data and kept in-frame beta chains. Here each entry gathers all rows of one CDR3 protein and keeps the most common genes and DNA. The V and J calls follow TCRdb's processing rather than the paper's. This sample comprises around 460,000 distinct CDR3 sequences, less than 25% of them detected only once. About an eighth of the sample is held by the ten biggest clonotypes.

This clonotype was observed many times. Its recognized antigen is unknown. An end of the junction does not agree with germline; a read error may underlie this. The CDR3 sequence holds 15 residues, the cysteine and phenylalanine included. Only the CDR3 DNA stays, 45 bases, in frame from base 1. Sample time point, as interpreted from the label and publication: persistent/refractory GD, antithyroid drugs over 5 years with positive TRAb. RNA was extracted from PBMCs in TRIzol for both TCR sequencing and RNA sequencing. Graves' disease was diagnosed according to American Thyroid Association guidelines. Patients were recruited from an endocrinology department in Xi'an, China. Each patient gave 7.5 to 10 milliliters of peripheral blood, collected in an EDTA anticoagulant tube. PBMCs were isolated by Ficoll Paque Plus density gradient separation without further T cell sorting. An Agilent 2100 Bioanalyzer and agarose gel were used to assess RNA quality, and a NanoDrop 2000 was used to measure RNA concentration.

This specimen was peripheral blood mononuclear cells (PBMCs), taken when the disease was refractory, from a patient treated with antithyroid drugs. The receptor was isolated from a female donor with Graves disease. The rearranged chain carries TRBV12-3 or TRBV12-4 and TRBJ1-5; tentative D gene TRBD1, with 6 bases matching. The CDR3 reads as follows: CASSLGGLRDQPQHF. DNA sequence: TGTGCCAGCAGCTTAGGGGGACTCAGGGATCAGCCCCAGCATTTT.